The 4 T cell receptor beta chains presented below share a single source sample, sequenced in a study of blood T cells in healthy people across ages. A second about 6 to 12 cycle PCR used barcoded and J-beta primers. TCRdb itself ran the 5' RACE reads through MiXCR, one entry per CDR3 protein. The sample has roughly 860,000 distinct CDR3 sequences, 55% to 65% seen once; the top ten hold 28%. The sequenced sample consisted of blood. Every receptor here comes from a man aged 25-45 years in good health.

J is TRBJ2-7 and V is TRBV2; a weak D match, TRBD2 (5 bases). The CDR3 length is 14 residues. Deletions cut 7 bases from V and 0 bases from J, with 13 bases between. The germline CDR1 and CDR2 sequences are SNHLY and FYNNEI. The CDR3 reads CASTSRGSSYEQYF. Here the CDR3 DNA reads TGTGCCAGCACATCCCGAGGGAGCTCCTACGAGCAGTACTTC.

Comment on this clonotype: Sequence at one end of the junction differs from germline and may be a read error. The J gene is TRBJ2-1, the V gene TRBV6-2 or TRBV6-3; D uncertain. CDR1 MNHEY and CDR2 SVGEGT come from the germline V gene. The CDR3 runs to 13 residues. CDR3 sequence (DNA): TGTGCCAGCAGTTACTCGTTTGACAACGAGCAGTTCTTC. Amino acids: CASSYSFDNEQFF.

This chain joins TRBV10-3 and TRBJ2-5; 7 bases are a match to TRBD1. V shed 7 bases and J 11 bases; nucleotides not matched to a gene: 22. The CDR3 is 16 residues long. From germline, CDR1 is ENHRY and CDR2 SYGVKD. The CDR3 is CAITDLTGTAFSQQYF. The CDR3 DNA is TGTGCCATCACGGATCTGACAGGGACAGCCTTTAGTCAGCAGTACTTC.

V gene TRBV27 combines with J gene TRBJ1-2; 7 nucleotides align to TRBD1. The CDR3 is made up of 14 amino acids. The V and J ends lost 0 bases and 7 bases, in that order; junction bases with no gene match: 5. Germline V gene sequence: CDR1 MNHEY, CDR2 SMNVEV (reference sequence). CDR3 sequence reads: CASSLSGQLSGYTF. DNA for the CDR3: TGTGCCAGCAGTTTATCGGGACAGTTGAGTGGCTACACCTTC.